This entry describes one T cell receptor beta chain. Its antigen is still unknown. The entry originates in a study of T cell responses to AZD1222 COVID-19 vaccine. Whole-study findings and limits: Clonal diversity was possibly underestimated, and the donors were mostly white British, with more females.

TCRdb keeps only in-frame clones here, not all; method: immunoSEQ multiplex PCR. The table has 110,000 to 150,000 clones, 88% seen once. V lost 3 bases to trimming and J lost 4 bases, with 10 bases between them. The CDR3 has 13 residues. Germline assignment: CDR1 SGDLS and CDR2 YYNGEE. This chain uses TRBV9 with TRBJ1-1; the D is unclear. Material: peripheral blood, obtained 28 days after the second AZD1222 dose. The sequence was obtained from an adult who received the AZD1222 COVID-19 vaccine. CDR3 nucleotides: TGTGCCAGCAGCGCGACATCTACCACTGAAGCTTTCTTT. Amino acid sequence: CASSATSTTEAFF.